The sequence of this T cell receptor beta chain was determined in a study of T-cell reconstitution after alpha-beta-depleted transplantation in children. Study-wide points: Reportedly, only several hundred clones from non-depleted graft cells drove alpha-beta T-cell counts at about two months.

The length of the CDR3 is 12 residues. V was trimmed by 2 bases and J by 11 bases, leaving 10 bases between them. Germline CDR1 and CDR2: SGHTA and FQGNSA. This clonotype was picked up many times. Its antigen remains unidentified. Preparation of the TCRbeta library was carried out with unique molecular identifiers. TCRdb reanalysed the PCR reads using MiXCR and keeps one entry per CDR3 protein. The profile shows around 30,000 distinct CDR3 sequences, approximately 6.9% of them singletons. V is TRBV7-2 and J is TRBJ2-1; D tentatively fits TRBD1 or TRBD2 (5 bases each). This sequence originates from a child less than two years old who had a stem cell transplant for acute myeloid leukemia, so the T cells may come from the graft donor. The specimen comprised peripheral blood, sampled 60 days after TCRalphabeta/CD19-depleted stem cell transplant. The CDR3 nucleotides read TGTGCCAGCAGCTTAATAGGGACCCAGCAGTTCTTC. Its protein product is CASSLIGTQQFF.